What follows are 25 T cell receptor beta chains derived from one specimen sequenced in a study of T cells in Graves' hyperthyroidism and ophthalmopathy. Authors of the study amplified TCR beta CDR3 regions from RNA transcripts. The primer set for the first-round RT-PCR of the TCR CDR3 was HTBI. TCRdb re-analysed the multiplex PCR reads in MiXCR, keeping a single row per CDR3 protein. The sample lists some 760,000 distinct CDR3 sequences, 12% to 15% occurring once. The sequencing input was blood. These receptors were obtained from a woman in her late teens or twenties with Graves' hyperthyroidism.

This clonotype was detected only a few times. The chain links TRBV10-2 to TRBJ2-7; possibly TRBD1 or TRBD2 for D (6 bases each). V lost 3 bases to trimming and J lost 6 bases, with 15 bases between them. The CDR3 covers 14 residues. Germline V gene lookup returns CDR1 WSHSY and CDR2 SAAADI. This CDR3 is CASSELAGGREQYF. For the CDR3, the DNA is TGCGCCAGCAGTGAACTCGCCGGGGGCCGCGAGCAGTACTTC.

This clonotype was seen many times. V gene TRBV6-1 combines with J gene TRBJ2-1; TRBD1 might be the D (6 bases). This CDR3 has 16 residues. The germline V and J ends were trimmed by 5 bases and 6 bases, with 20 bases remaining between them. The V gene's germline CDR1 is MNHNS and CDR2 SASEGT. Written as DNA, the CDR3 is TGTGCCAGCAGTACCCTAGGGGGTTTAGGAGTCAATGAGCAGTTCTTC. Residues: CASSTLGGLGVNEQFF.

This clonotype was seen more than once but under ten times. The chain uses TRBV27 and TRBJ1-2; no clear D. Germline CDR1 reads MNHEY; CDR2 reads SMNVEV (reference sequence). This CDR3 has 15 residues. Trimming left V 6 bases short and J 0 bases short, with 14 bases between. The CDR3 protein is CASSQTKYANYGYTF. The CDR3 nucleotides read TGTGCCAGCAGCCAAACCAAGTATGCTAACTATGGCTACACCTTC.

This clonotype was recorded a few times. This sequence joins TRBV7-8 and TRBJ1-1, with TRBD1 as a possible D gene (5 bases). V shed 5 bases and J shed 9 bases, with 19 bases lying between them. CDR1 is SGHVS and CDR2 is FQNEAQ in the germline V gene. The CDR3 length is 14 residues. In DNA form, the CDR3 reads TGTGCCAGCAGCACATACTCGGCGGGGCGAAAAGCTTTCTTT. Its protein product is CASSTYSAGRKAFF. Using reference TRBV7-8 and TRBJ1-1 for the parts outside the CDR3, the full variable domain is GAGVSQSPRYKVAKRGQDVALRCDPISGHVSLFWYQQALGQGPEFLTYFQNEAQLDKSGLPSDRFFAERPEGSVSTLKIQRTQQEDSAVYLCASSTYSAGRKAFFGQGTRLTVV.

V and J are TRBV11-3 and TRBJ2-2; TRBD2 aligns across 10 bases. With V trimmed by 7 bases and J by 7 bases, 9 bases remained unmatched. Germline CDR1 reads SGHNT; CDR2 reads YENEEA. The length of the CDR3 is 15 residues. DNA for the CDR3: TGTGCCAGCACTTTAGCGGGAGGAAGAGACGGGGAGCTGTTTTTT. This translates into CASTLAGGRDGELFF.

This clonotype was observed a single time. This chain links TRBV29-1 with TRBJ2-3; 9 bases line up with TRBD2. Germline CDR1 reads SQVTM; CDR2 reads ANQGSEA. This CDR3 contains 13 residues. CDR3 protein: CRAEAGGTGTQYF. The CDR3 DNA is TGCAGAGCCGAGGCGGGGGGGACGGGTACGCAGTATTTT.

The J gene is TRBJ2-7, the V gene TRBV12-3 or TRBV12-4, with unresolved D. V was clipped by 3 bases and J by 4 bases, with 10 bases between them. This CDR3 contains 13 residues. CDR3 region: CASSFLDLYEQYF. CDR3 nucleotides: TGTGCCAGCAGTTTCCTAGACTTATACGAGCAGTACTTC.

The J gene is TRBJ1-1, the V gene TRBV20-1, with D possibly TRBD1 on 5 matching bases. The germline CDR1 and CDR2 sequences are DFQATT and SNEGSKA (reference sequence). The CDR3 length is 13 residues. Between the trimmed V and J ends, which lost 6 bases and 0 bases, there was a span of 11 bases. In DNA, the CDR3 is TGCAGTGCCGGGGACTACATGAACACTGAAGCTTTCTTT. The encoded protein is CSAGDYMNTEAFF.

This clonotype was counted a few times. The V and J genes are TRBV9 and TRBJ2-7; TRBD2 aligns across 10 bases. The V segment lost 3 bases and the J segment 2 bases; nucleotides outside the gene matches: 5. CDR1 SGDLS and CDR2 YYNGEE come from the germline V gene. The CDR3 has 15 residues. The CDR3 loop reads CASSAGLAVTYEQYF. The CDR3 bases are TGTGCCAGCAGCGCCGGACTAGCGGTTACCTACGAGCAGTACTTC. The variable domain in full, with the rest retrieved from reference TRBV9 and TRBJ2-7, is DSGVTQTPKHLITATGQRVTLRCSPRSGDLSVYWYQQSLDQGLQFLIQYYNGEERAKGNILERFSAQQFPDLHSELNLSSLELGDSALYFCASSAGLAVTYEQYFGPGTRLTVT.

This clonotype was counted ten times or more. The V gene is TRBV11-2, the J gene TRBJ2-1; D gene ambiguous. The CDR3 length is 13 residues. Trimming took 5 bases from V and 4 from J, leaving 9 bases between them. CDR1 is SGHAT and CDR2 is FQNNGV in the germline V gene. DNA for the CDR3: TGTGCCAGCAGCCCGCGTTTTTACAATGAGCAGTTCTTC. As protein: CASSPRFYNEQFF.

This clonotype was observed at least ten times. The V and J genes are TRBV3-1 and TRBJ2-7, with 13 bases aligning to TRBD2. This CDR3 has 19 amino acids. V gave up 0 bases and J gave up 2 bases; unmatched junction bases: 10. CDR1 and CDR2 from the germline V gene are LGHDT and YNNKEL (reference sequence). This chain's CDR3 is CASSQDRWTSGSGTYEQYF. The CDR3 DNA is TGTGCCAGCAGCCAAGATCGCTGGACTAGCGGGAGTGGGACCTACGAGCAGTACTTC.

J is TRBJ1-3 and V is TRBV30; D is unresolved. V lost 2 bases to trimming and J lost 0 bases, with 5 bases between them. CDR1 GTSNPN and CDR2 SVGIG come from the germline V gene (reference sequence). The CDR3 extends over 13 amino acids. The CDR3 protein is CAWSMSSGNTIYF. The CDR3 region has the DNA TGTGCCTGGAGTATGAGCTCTGGAAACACCATATATTTT. Together with reference TRBV30 and TRBJ1-3, the CDR3 gives the full variable domain: SQTIHQWPATLVQPVGSPLSLECTVEGTSNPNLYWYRQAAGRGLQLLFYSVGIGQISSEVPQNLSASRPQDRQFILSSKKLLLSDSGFYLCAWSMSSGNTIYFGEGSWLTVV.

This clonotype was seen ten or more times. V gene TRBV14 combines with J gene TRBJ1-5; D unresolved. CDR1 and CDR2 (germline): SGHDN, FVKESK. V was clipped by 2 bases and J by 5 bases, with 7 bases between them. This CDR3 spans 13 amino acids. The CDR3, as DNA: TGTGCCAGCAGCCAACAGTACGATCAGCCCCAGCATTTT. Amino acid sequence: CASSQQYDQPQHF.

This clonotype was recorded a few times. The chain recombines TRBV7-3 with TRBJ2-5; 8 bases are shared with TRBD1. Germline trimming cut 5 bases from V and 4 bases from J; bases unmatched to any gene: 9. The CDR3 runs to 15 residues. CDR1 is SGHTA and CDR2 is FQGTGA in the germline V gene. The CDR3 nucleotides are TGTGCCAGCAGCGGAACAGGGGGTCGAGGAGAGACCCAGTACTTC. This translates into CASSGTGGRGETQYF.

This clonotype was recorded many times. The CDR3 loop is CASSEGNDLYF. CDR3 coding DNA: TGTGCCAGCAGTGAAGGAAATGATCTGTATTTT. This chain connects TRBV2 to TRBJ2-3; D is uncertain. Per the germline V gene, CDR1 is SNHLY and CDR2 is FYNNEI. The ends were cut back, 1 base at V and 14 bases at J, with 10 bases in the middle. CDR3 length: 11 residues.

The sample holds a few counts of this clonotype. The chain links TRBV12-3 or TRBV12-4 to TRBJ2-2, with D possibly being TRBD2 (5 bases). This CDR3 region has 14 residues. Trimming stripped 2 bases from V and 4 bases from J, with 8 bases between. In nucleotides, the CDR3 is TGTGCCAGCAGTTTAAGTGAGGGCACCGGGGAGCTGTTTTTT. Protein: CASSLSEGTGELFF.

As to this clonotype: Sequence at one end of the junction differs from germline and may be a read error. V is TRBV20-1 and J is TRBJ1-5; D remains unclear. Per the germline V gene, CDR1 is DFQATT and CDR2 is SNEGSKA (reference sequence). This CDR3 contains 18 residues. The CDR3 region has the DNA TGCAGTGTTAGAGTCCTAGACAAGGTACTATCGTACAATCAGCCCCAGCATTTT. Amino acid sequence: CSVRVLDKVLSYNQPQHF.

The J gene is TRBJ2-1, the V gene TRBV12-3 or TRBV12-4; 10 bases map to TRBD2. V lost 5 bases and J lost 4; bases outside the gene matches: 8. This CDR3 spans 16 amino acids. CDR3 residues: CASSPDLAGDYNEQFF. The CDR3 DNA is TGTGCCAGCAGTCCCGATCTAGCGGGAGATTACAATGAGCAGTTCTTC.

This clonotype came up many times. The rearrangement joins TRBV30 to TRBJ2-3; TRBD1 matches 7 bases. In germline, CDR1 is GTSNPN, CDR2 SVGIG (reference sequence). This CDR3 region has 17 residues. Germline trimming cut 3 bases from V and 2 bases from J; bases unmatched to any gene: 14. This CDR3 reads CAWSTLGTASSTDTQYF. In DNA form, the CDR3 reads TGTGCCTGGAGCACCTTAGGGACAGCCTCTTCCACAGATACGCAGTATTTT.

This clonotype was found many times. The chain employs TRBV7-2 and TRBJ2-3; D gene uncertain. Trimming left V 2 bases short and J 2 bases short, with 5 bases between. The length of the CDR3 is 13 residues. The germline CDR1 and CDR2 sequences are SGHTA and FQGNSA. The CDR3 DNA reads TGTGCCAGCAGCTTACTGAACACAGATACGCAGTATTTT. It encodes CASSLLNTDTQYF.

The chain joins TRBV15 to TRBJ1-3; TRBD1 matches 8 bases. CDR3 length: 18 amino acids. CDR1 is LNHNV and CDR2 is YYDKDF in the germline V gene (reference sequence). Trimming removed 0 bases from V and 0 bases from J; junction bases left unmatched: 7. The CDR3, as DNA: TGTGCCACCAGCAGAGAGAGTGGACAGGGATTCTCTGGAAACACCATATATTTT. This codes for CATSRESGQGFSGNTIYF. The entire variable domain, with the rest obtained from reference TRBV15 and TRBJ1-3, is as follows: DAMVIQNPRYQVTQFGKPVTLSCSQTLNHNVMYWYQQKSSQAPKLLFHYYDKDFNNEADTPDNFQSRRPNTSFCFLDIRSPGLGDTAMYLCATSRESGQGFSGNTIYFGEGSWLTVV.

This clonotype was detected many times. The rearrangement links TRBV28 to TRBJ1-4; 8 bases match TRBD1. The CDR3 is 16 amino acids. J was trimmed by 8 bases and V by 5 bases; bases with no gene match: 13. Germline loops: CDR1 MDHEN, CDR2 SYDVKM. The CDR3 sequence: CASSTYTDREREKLFF. The DNA of the CDR3 is TGTGCCAGCAGTACCTACACGGACAGGGAAAGGGAAAAACTGTTTTTT.

The chain carries TRBV19 and TRBJ1-2; D is possibly TRBD1 (6 bases). This CDR3 has 15 residues. V was shortened by 5 bases and J by 0 bases, with 13 bases between the two germline ends. Looked up from germline, CDR1 is LNHDA and CDR2 is SQIVND (reference sequence). The chain's CDR3 is CASSAPEGANYGYTF. CDR3 nucleotide sequence: TGTGCCAGTAGTGCCCCGGAGGGGGCTAACTATGGCTACACCTTC.

This clonotype was recorded at least ten times. The chain combines TRBV27 with TRBJ2-7; D not resolved. With 0 bases removed from V and 0 bases from J, the gap between germline ends came to 9 bases. From germline, CDR1 is MNHEY and CDR2 SMNVEV (reference sequence). The CDR3 is 15 residues long. Written as DNA, the CDR3 is TGTGCCAGCAGTTTATCGGCCGATAGCTCCTACGAGCAGTACTTC. This gives the protein CASSLSADSSYEQYF.

This clonotype came up many times. The J gene is TRBJ2-2, the V gene TRBV5-5; D may correspond to TRBD1 or TRBD2 (6 bases each). Trimming shortened V by 2 bases and J by 5 bases, and 16 bases separated the two germline ends. CDR3 size: 16 residues. Per germline, CDR1 SGHKS and CDR2 YYEKEE (reference sequence). The CDR3, as DNA: TGTGCCAGCAGCTTCCCCGAACGGGGGCGTACCGGGGAGCTGTTTTTT. Translated: CASSFPERGRTGELFF. The variable domain in full, completed from reference TRBV5-5 and TRBJ2-2, reads DAGVTQSPTHLIKTRGQQVTLRCSPISGHKSVSWYQQVLGQGPQFIFQYYEKEERGRGNFPDRFSARQFPNYSSELNVNALLLGDSALYLCASSFPERGRTGELFFGEGSRLTVL.